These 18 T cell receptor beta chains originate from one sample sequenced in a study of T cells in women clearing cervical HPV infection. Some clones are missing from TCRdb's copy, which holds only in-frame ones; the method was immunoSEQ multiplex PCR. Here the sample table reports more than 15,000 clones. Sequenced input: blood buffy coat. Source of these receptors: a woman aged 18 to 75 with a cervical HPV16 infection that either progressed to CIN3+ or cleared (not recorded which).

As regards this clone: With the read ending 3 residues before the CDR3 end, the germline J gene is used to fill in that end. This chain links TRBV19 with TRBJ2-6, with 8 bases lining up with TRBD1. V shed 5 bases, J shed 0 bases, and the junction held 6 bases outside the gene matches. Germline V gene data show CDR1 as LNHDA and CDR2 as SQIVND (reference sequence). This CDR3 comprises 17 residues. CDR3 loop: CASSYDRGISGANVLTF. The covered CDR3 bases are TGTGCCAGTAGTTACGACAGGGGAATCTCTGGGGCCAACGTC.

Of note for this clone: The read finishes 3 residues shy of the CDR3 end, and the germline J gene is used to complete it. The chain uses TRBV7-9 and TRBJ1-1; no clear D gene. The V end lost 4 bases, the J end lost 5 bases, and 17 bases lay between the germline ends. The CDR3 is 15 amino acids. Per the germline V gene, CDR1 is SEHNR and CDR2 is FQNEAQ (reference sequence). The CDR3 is CASSSVLPRKTEAFF. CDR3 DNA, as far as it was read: TGTGCCAGCAGCTCTGTACTACCAAGGAAAACTGAA.

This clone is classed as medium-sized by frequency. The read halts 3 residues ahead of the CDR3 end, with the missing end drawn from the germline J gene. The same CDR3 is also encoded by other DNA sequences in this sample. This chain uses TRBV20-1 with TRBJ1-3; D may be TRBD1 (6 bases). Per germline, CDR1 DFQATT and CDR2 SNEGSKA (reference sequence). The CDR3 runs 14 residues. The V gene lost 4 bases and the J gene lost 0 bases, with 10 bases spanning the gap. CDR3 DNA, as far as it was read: TGCAGTGCTATGGACAGAAACTCTGGAAACACC. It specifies CSAMDRNSGNT. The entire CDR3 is CSAMDRNSGNTIYF.

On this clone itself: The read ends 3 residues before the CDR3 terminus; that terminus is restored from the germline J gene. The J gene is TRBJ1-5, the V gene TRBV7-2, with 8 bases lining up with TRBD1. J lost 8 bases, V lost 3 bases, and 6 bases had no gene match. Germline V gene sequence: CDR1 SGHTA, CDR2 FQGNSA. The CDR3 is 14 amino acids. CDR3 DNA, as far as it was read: TGTGCCAGCAGCTTTTCAGGGGGCCCCAAGCCC. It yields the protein CASSFSGGPKP. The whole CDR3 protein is CASSFSGGPKPQHF.

The CDR3 is CSAPGQLYNEQFF. Incomplete CDR3 DNA: TGCAGTGCCCCGGGACAGCTATACAATGAG. The V call is TRBV20-1, the J call TRBJ2-1; TRBD1 agrees at 7 bases. The read terminates 3 residues before the CDR3 end, so the remaining end is supplied by the germline J gene. Germline V CDR1 and CDR2: DFQATT, SNEGSKA (reference sequence). CDR3 size: 13 residues. After removal of 6 bases from V and 4 bases from J, the junction contained 6 bases not matched to a gene.

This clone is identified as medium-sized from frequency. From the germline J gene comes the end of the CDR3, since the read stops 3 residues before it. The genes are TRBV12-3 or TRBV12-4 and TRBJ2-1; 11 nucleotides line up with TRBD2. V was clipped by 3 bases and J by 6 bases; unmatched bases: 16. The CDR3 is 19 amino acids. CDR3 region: CASSFRGSGGAQDINEQFF. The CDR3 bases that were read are TGTGCCAGCAGTTTCCGGGGTAGCGGGGGGGCCCAGGATATCAATGAG.

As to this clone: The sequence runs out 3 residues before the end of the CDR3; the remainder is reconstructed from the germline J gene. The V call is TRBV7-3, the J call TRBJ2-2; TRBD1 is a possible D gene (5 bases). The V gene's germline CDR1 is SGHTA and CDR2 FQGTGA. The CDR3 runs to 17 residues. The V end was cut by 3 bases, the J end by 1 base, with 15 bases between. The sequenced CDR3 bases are TGTGCCAGCAGCTTCTCTATCCAGGGTCGGAACACCGGGGAG. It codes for CASSFSIQGRNTGE. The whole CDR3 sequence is CASSFSIQGRNTGELFF.

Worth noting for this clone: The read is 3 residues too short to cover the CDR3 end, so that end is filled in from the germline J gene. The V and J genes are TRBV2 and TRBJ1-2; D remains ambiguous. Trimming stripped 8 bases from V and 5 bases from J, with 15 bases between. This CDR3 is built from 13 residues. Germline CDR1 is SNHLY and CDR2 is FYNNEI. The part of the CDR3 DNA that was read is TGTGCCAGCTCGATACGGACTGAGTATGGC. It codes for CASSIRTEYG. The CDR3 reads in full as CASSIRTEYGYTF. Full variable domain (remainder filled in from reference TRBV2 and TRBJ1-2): EPEVTQTPSHQVTQMGQEVILRCVPISNHLYFYWYRQILGQKVEFLVSFYNNEISEKSEIFDDQFSVERPDGSNFTLKIRSTKLEDSAMYFCASSIRTEYGYTFGSGTRLTVV.

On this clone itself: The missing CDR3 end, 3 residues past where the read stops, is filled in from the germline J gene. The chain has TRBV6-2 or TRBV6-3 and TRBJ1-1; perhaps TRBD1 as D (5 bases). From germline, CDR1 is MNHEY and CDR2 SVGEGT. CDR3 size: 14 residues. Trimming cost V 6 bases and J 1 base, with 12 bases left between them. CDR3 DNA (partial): TGTGCCAGCAGCAGGTTCCAGGGGAACACTGAA. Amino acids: CASSRFQGNTE. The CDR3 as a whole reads CASSRFQGNTEAFF.

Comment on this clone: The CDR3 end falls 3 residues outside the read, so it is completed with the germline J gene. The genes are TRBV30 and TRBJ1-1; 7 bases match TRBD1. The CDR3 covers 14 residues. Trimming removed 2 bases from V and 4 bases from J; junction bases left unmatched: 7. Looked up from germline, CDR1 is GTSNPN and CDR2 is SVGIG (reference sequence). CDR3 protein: CAWSRQGGGTEAFF. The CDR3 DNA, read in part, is TGTGCCTGGAGTAGACAGGGCGGCGGCACTGAA.

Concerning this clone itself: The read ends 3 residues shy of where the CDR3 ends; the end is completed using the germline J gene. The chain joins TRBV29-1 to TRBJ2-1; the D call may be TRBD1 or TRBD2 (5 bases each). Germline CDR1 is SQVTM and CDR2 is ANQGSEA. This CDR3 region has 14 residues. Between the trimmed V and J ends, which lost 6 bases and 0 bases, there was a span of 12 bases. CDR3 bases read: TGCAGCGTGGAGGTCCAGGGCTCCTACAATGAG. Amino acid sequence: CSVEVQGSYNE. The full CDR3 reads CSVEVQGSYNEQFF.

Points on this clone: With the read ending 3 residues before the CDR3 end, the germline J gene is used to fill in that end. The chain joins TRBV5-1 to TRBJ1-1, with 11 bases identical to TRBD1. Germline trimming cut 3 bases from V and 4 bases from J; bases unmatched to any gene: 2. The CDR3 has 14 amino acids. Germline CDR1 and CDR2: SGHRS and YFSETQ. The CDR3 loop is CASSSGTGGTEAFF. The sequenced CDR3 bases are TGCGCCAGCAGCTCCGGGACAGGGGGCACTGAA.

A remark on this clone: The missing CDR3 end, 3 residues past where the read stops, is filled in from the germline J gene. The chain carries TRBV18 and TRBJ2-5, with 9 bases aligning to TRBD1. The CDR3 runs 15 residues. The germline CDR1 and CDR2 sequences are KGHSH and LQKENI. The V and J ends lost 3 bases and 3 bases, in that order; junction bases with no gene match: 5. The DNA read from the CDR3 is TGTGCCAGCTCACCTTTTAGGGACAGGGAAGAGACC. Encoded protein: CASSPFRDREET. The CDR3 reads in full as CASSPFRDREETQYF.

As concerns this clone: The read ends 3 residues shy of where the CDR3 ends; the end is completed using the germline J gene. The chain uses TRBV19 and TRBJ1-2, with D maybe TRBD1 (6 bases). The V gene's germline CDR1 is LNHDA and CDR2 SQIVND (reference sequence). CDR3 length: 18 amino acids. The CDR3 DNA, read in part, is TGTGCCAGTAGTGGGAGCCCTATGGTCTCACGACGGGACAATGAC. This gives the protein CASSGSPMVSRRDND. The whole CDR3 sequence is CASSGSPMVSRRDNDYTF.

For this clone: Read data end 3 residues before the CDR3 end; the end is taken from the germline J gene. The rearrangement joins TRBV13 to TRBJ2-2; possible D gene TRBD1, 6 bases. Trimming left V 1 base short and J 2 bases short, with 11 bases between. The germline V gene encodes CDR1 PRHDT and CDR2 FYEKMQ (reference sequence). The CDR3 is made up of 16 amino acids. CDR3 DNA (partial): TGTGCCAGCAGCTTAGTCAGGGGCCTCAACACCGGGGAG. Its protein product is CASSLVRGLNTGE. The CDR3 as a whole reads CASSLVRGLNTGELFF. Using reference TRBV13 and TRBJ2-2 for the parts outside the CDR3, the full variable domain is AAGVIQSPRHLIKEKRETATLKCYPIPRHDTVYWYQQGPGQDPQFLISFYEKMQSDKGSIPDRFSAQQFSDYHSELNMSSLELGDSALYFCASSLVRGLNTGELFFGEGSRLTVL.

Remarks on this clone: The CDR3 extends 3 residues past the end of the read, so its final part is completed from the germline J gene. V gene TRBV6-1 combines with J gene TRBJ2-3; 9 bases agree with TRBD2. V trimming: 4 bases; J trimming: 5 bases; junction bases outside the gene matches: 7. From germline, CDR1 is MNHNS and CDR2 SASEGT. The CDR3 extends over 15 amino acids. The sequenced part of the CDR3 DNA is TGTGCCAGCAGTGGCGGGGGGGGCCGGGAAGATACG. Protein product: CASSGGGGREDT. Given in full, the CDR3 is CASSGGGGREDTQYF.

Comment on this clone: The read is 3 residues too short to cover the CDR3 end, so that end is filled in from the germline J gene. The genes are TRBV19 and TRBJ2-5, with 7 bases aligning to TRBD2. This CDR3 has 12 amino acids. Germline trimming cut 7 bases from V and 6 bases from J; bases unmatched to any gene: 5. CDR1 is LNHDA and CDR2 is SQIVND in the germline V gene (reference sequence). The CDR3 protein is CASTRGVQTQYF. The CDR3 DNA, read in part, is TGTGCCAGTACCCGGGGGGTACAGACC.

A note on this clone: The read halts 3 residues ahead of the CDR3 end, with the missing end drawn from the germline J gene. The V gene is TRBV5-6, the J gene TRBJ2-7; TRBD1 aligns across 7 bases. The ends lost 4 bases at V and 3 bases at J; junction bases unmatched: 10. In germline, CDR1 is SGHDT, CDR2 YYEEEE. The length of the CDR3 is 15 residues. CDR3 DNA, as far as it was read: TGTGCCAGCAGCCTGTTCGGGACAGAAATCTACGAG. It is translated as CASSLFGTEIYE. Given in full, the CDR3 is CASSLFGTEIYEQYF.